This TCR beta chain was documented in a study of blood T cells in healthy people across ages. PCR was performed a second time for roughly 7 to 11 cycles using a sample-barcoded 5' primer and a J-beta primer mix. From the 5' RACE reads, TCRdb called clonotypes with MiXCR, one entry per CDR3 protein. The sample includes hundreds of thousands of distinct CDR3 sequences, 25% seen only once; the top ten take just under 9.5%. Between the trimmed V and J ends, which lost 6 bases and 2 bases, there was a span of 9 bases. CDR3 length equals 13 residues. CDR1 and CDR2 (germline): MNHNY, SVGAGI (reference sequence). Study results and caveats: The study found more naive CD4+ cells and higher diversity in long-lived than aged donors. Across the age range, TCR beta diversity per million T cells fell in a roughly linear way.

This clonotype was seen only once. Its antigen remains unknown. Researchers report isolating at least 6.5 million PBMCs per sample. The same data also contributed to another study, on T cells of mothers and their children. From that second work: When mothers and children were related, their normalized repertoire overlap, which was always slightly higher, did not differ significantly from that of unrelated pairs.

The source material was blood. V gene TRBV6-6 combines with J gene TRBJ2-3; unclear D gene. This sequence was found in a boy younger than 18 in good health. CDR3 amino acids: CASRAYSTDTQYF. The CDR3 nucleotides read TGTGCCAGCAGAGCGTATTCCACAGATACGCAGTATTTT.